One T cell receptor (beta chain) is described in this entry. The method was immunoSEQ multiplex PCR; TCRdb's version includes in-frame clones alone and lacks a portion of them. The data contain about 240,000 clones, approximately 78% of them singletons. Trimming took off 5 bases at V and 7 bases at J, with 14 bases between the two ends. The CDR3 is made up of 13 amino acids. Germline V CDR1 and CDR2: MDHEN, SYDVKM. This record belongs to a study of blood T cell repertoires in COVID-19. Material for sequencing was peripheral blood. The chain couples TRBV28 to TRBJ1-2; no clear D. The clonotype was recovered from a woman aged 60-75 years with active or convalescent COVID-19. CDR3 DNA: TGTGCCAGCAGTCCCTATAGGGAGCTTGGCTACACCTTC. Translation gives CASSPYRELGYTF.